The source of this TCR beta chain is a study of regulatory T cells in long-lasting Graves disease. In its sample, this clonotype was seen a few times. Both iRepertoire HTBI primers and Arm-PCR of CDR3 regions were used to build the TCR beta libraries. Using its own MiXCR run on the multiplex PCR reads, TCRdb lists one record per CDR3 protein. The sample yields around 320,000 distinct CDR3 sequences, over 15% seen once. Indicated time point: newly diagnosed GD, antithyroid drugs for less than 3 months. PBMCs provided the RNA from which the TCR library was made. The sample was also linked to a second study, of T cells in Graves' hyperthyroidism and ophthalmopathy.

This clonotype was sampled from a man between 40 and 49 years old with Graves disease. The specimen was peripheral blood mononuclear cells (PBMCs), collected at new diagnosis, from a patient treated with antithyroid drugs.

DNA of the CDR3: TGCGCCAGCACCCTTTATGTAACTTCTGGAAACACCATATATTTT. It translates to CASTLYVTSGNTIYF. This rearrangement joins TRBV4-1 to TRBJ1-3, with unresolved D. The CDR3 runs to 15 residues. Germline assignment: CDR1 MGHRA and CDR2 YSYEKL. V was shortened by 7 bases and J by 1 base, with 14 bases between the two germline ends.